This TCR beta chain stems from a study of blood T cell repertoires in COVID-19. Clones were read by immunoSEQ multiplex PCR, and TCRdb kept only the in-frame ones, dropping some. The table lists roughly 140,000 clones, 75% to 90% of them singletons. The length of the CDR3 is 15 residues. V dropped 7 bases and J dropped 0; count of bases not matched to a gene: 4. Germline V lookup: CDR1 SGHNT, CDR2 YYREEE (reference sequence). The V gene is TRBV5-4, the J gene TRBJ2-3; 11 positions match TRBD2. The receptor comes from a woman aged 55-70 years with COVID-19, enrolled during active disease. Specimen: peripheral blood. CDR3 nucleotide sequence: TGTGCCAGCTCTAGCGGGGGGCGGAGCACAGATACGCAGTATTTT. It codes for CASSSGGRSTDTQYF.